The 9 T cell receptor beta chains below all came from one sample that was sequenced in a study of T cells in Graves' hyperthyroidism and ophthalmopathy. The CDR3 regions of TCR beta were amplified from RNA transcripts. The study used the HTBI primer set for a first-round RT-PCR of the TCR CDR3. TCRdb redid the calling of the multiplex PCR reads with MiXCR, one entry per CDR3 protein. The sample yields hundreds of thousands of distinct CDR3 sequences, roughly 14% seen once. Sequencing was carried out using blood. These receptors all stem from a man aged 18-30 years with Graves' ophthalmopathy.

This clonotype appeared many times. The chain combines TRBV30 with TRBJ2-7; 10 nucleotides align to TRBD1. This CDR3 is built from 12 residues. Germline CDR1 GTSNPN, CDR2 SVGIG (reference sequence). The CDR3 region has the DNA TGTGCTGGGGACAGGGGCTCCTACGAGCAGTACTTC. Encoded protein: CAGDRGSYEQYF.

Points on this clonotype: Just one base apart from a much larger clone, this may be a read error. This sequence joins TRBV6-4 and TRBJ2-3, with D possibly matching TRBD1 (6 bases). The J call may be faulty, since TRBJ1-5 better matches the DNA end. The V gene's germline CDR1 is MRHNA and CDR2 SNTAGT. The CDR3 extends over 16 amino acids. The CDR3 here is CASSDGTSGGPDTQHF. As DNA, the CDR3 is TGTGCCAGCAGTGACGGGACTAGCGGGGGGCCAGATACGCAGCATTTT.

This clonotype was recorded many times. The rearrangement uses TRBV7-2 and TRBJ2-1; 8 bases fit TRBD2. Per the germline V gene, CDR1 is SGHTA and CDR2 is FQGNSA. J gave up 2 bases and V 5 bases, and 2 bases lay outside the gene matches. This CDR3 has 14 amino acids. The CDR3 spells CASSPGLAYNEQFF. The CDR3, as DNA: TGTGCCAGCAGCCCGGGACTAGCCTACAATGAGCAGTTCTTC.

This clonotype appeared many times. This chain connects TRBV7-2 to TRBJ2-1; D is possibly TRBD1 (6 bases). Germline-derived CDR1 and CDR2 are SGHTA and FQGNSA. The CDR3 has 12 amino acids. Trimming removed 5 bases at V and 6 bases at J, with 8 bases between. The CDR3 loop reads CASSEQGNEQFF. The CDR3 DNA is TGTGCCAGCAGCGAACAGGGCAATGAGCAGTTCTTC.

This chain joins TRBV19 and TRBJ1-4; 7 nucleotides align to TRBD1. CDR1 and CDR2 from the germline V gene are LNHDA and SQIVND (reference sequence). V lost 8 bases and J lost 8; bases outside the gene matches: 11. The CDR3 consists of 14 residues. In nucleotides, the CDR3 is TGTGCCAGTGGCGACAGGGCCGGAACGGAAAAACTGTTTTTT. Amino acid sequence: CASGDRAGTEKLFF.

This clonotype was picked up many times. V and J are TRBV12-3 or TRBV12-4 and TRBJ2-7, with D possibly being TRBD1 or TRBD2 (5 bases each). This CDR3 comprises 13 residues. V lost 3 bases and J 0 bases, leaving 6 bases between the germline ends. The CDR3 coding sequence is TGTGCCAGCAGTTTTGGGGGCTCCTACGAGCAGTACTTC. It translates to CASSFGGSYEQYF.

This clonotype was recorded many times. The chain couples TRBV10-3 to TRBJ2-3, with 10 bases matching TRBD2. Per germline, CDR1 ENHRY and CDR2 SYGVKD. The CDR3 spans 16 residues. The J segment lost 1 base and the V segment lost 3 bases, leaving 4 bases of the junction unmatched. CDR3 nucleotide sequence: TGTGCCATCAGTGACCTACTAGCGGGACGCACAGATACGCAGTATTTT. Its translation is CAISDLLAGRTDTQYF.

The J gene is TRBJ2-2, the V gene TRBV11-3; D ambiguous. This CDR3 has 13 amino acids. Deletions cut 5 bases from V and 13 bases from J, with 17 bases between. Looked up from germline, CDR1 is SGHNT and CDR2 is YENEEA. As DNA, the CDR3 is TGTGCCAGCAGCCCGGGCTCTGAAAAGGGGCTGTTTTTT. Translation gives CASSPGSEKGLFF.

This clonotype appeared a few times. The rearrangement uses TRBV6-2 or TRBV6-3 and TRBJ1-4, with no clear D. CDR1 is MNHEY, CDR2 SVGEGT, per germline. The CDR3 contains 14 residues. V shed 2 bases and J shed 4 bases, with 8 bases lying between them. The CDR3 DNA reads TGTGCCAGCAGTTACGTAGGGTTTAATGAAAAACTGTTTTTT. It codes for CASSYVGFNEKLFF.